This T cell receptor (beta chain) was profiled in a study of a mutant IDH1 vaccine in newly diagnosed glioma. Study background: Mean patient age was about 40 years; roughly 62% were male and around 38% female.

Time point: week 11, during vaccination. Each vaccine dose was 300 ug of mutant IDH1 20-mer peptide, with topical imiquimod. Diagnosis in the donors showed new WHO grade 3 or 4 astrocytomas that were IDH1-mutant and ATRX-lost. Clones were read by immunoSEQ multiplex PCR, and TCRdb kept only the in-frame ones, dropping some. This sample has 50,000 to 65,000 clones; more than 85% occur once, and the top ten carry over 2%. A note on this clone: Its antigen is currently unknown.

The CDR3 loop spans 11 amino acids. V was cut by 3 bases and J by 14 bases, with 11 bases left in between. CDR1 is SNHLY, CDR2 FYNNEI, per germline. The receptor was derived from a man aged 50 or older with glioma. The J gene is TRBJ2-1, the V gene TRBV2, with a weak D call TRBD2 (5 bases). The sample consisted of PBMCs, taken from a glioma patient whose treatment included an IDH1 peptide vaccine. DNA for the CDR3: TGTGCCAGCAGTGACGTGAGGGAAGAGTTCTTC. Translated, it gives CASSDVREEFF.